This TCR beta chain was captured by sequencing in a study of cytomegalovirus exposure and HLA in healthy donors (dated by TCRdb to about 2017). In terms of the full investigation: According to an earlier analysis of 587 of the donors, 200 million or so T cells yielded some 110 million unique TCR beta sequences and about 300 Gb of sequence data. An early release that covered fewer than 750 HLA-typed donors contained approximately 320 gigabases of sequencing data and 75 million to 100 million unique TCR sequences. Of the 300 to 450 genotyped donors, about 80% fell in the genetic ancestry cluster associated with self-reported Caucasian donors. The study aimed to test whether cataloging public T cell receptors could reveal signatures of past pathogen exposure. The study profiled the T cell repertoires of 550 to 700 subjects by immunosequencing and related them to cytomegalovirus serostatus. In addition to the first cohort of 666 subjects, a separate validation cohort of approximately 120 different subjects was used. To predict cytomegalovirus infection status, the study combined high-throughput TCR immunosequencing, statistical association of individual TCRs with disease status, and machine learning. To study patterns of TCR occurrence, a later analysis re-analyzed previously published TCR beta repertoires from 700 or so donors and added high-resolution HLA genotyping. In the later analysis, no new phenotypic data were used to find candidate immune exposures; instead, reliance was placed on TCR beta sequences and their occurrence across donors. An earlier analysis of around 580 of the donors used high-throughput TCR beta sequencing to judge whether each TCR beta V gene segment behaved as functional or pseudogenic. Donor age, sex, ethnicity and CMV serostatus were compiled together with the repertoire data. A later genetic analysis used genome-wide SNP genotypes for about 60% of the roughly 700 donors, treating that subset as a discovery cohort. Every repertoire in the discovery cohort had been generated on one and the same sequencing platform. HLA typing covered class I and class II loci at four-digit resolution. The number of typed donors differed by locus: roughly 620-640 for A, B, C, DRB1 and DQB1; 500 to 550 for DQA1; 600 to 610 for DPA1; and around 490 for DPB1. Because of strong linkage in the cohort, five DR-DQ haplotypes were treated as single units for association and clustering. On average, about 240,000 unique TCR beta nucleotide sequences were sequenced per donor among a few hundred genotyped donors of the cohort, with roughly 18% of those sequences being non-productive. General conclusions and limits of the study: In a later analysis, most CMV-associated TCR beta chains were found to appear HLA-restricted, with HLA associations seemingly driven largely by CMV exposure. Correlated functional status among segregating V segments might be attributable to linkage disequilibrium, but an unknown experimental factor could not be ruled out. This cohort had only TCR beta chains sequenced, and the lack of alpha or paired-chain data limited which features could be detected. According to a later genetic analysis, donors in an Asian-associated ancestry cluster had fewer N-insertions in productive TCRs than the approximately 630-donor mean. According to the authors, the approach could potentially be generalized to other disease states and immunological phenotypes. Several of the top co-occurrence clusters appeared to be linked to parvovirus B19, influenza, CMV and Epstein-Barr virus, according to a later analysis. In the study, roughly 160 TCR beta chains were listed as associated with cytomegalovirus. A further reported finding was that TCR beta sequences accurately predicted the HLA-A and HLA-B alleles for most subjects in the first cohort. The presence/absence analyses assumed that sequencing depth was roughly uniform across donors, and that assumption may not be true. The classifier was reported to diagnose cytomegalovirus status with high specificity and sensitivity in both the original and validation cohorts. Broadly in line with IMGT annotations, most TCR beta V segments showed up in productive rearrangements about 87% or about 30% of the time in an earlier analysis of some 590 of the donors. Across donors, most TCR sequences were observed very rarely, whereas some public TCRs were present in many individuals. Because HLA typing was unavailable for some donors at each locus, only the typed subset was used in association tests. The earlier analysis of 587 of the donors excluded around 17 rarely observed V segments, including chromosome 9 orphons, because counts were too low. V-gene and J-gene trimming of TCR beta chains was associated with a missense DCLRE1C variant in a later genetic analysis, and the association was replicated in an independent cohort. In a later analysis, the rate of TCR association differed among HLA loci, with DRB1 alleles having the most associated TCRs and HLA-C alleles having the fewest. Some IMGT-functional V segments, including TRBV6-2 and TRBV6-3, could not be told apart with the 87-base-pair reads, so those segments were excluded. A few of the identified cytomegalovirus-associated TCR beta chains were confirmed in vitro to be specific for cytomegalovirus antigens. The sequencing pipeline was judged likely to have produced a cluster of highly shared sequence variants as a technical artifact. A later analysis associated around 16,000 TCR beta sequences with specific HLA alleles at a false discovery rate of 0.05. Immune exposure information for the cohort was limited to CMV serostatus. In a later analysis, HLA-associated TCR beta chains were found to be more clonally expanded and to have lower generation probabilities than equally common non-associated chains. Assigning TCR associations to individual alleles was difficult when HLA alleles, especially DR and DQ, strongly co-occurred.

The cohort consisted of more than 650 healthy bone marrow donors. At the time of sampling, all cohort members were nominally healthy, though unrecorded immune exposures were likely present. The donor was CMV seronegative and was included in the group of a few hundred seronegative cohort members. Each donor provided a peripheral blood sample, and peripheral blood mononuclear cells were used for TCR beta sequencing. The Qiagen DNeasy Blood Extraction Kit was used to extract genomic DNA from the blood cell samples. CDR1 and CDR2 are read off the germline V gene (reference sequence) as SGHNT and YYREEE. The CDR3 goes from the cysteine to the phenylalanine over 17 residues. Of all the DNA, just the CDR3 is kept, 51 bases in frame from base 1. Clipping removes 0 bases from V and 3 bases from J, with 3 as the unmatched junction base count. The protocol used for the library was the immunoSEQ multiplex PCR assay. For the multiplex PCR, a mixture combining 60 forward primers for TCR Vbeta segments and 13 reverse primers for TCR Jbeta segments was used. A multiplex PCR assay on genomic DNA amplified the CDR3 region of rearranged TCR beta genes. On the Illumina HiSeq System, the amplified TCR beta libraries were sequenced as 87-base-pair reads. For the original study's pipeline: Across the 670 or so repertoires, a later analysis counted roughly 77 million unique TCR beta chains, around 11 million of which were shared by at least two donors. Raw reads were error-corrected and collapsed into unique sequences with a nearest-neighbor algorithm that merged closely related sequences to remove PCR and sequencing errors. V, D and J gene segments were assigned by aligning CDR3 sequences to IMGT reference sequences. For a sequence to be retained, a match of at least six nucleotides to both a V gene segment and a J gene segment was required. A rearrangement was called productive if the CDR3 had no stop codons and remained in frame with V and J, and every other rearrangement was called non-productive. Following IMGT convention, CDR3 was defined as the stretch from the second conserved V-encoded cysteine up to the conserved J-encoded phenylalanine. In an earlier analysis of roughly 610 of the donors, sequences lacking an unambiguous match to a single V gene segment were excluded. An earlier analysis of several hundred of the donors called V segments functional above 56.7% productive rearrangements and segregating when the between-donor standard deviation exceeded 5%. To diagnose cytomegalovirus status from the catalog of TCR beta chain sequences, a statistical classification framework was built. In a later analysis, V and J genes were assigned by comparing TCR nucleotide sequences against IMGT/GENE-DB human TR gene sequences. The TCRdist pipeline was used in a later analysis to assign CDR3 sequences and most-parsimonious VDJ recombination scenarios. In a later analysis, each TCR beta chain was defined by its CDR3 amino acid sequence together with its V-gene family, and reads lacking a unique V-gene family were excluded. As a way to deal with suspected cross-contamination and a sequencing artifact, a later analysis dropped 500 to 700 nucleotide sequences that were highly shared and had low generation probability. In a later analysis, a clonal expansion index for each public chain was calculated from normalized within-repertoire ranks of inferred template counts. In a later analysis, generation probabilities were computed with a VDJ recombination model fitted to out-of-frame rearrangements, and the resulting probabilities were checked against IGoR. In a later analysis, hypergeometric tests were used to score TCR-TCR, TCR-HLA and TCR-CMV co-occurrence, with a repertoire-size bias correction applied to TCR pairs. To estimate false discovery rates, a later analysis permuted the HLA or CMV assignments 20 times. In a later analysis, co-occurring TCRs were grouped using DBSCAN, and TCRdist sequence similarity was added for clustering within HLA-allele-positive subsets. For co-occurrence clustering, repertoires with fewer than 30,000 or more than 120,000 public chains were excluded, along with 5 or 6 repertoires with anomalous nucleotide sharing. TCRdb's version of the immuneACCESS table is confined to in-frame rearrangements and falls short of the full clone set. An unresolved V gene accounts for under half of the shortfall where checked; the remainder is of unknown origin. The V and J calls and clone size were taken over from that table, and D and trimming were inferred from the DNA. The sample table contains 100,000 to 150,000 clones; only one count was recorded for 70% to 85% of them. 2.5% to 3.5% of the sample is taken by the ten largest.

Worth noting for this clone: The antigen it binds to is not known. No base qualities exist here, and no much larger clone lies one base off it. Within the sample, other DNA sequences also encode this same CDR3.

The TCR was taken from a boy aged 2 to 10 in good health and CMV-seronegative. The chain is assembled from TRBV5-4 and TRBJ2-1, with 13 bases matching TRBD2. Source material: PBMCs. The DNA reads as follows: TGTGCCAGCAGCTTGGTTCGGACTAGCGGGAGCTACAATGAGCAGTTCTTC. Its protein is CASSLVRTSGSYNEQFF.